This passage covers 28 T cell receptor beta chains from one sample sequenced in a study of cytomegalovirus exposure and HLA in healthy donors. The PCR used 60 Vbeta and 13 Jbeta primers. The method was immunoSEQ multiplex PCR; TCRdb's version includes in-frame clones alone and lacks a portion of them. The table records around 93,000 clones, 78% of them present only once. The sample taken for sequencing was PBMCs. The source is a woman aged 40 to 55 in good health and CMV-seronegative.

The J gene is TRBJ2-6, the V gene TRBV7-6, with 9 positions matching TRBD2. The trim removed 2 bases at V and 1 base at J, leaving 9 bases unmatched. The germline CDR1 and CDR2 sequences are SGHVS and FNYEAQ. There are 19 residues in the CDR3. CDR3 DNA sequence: TGTGCCAGCAGCTTAAGGACTCGTCTAGCGGGATCTGGGGCCAACGTCCTGACTTTC. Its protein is CASSLRTRLAGSGANVLTF. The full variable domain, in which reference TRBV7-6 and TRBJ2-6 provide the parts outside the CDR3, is GAGVSQSPRYKVTKRGQDVALRCDPISGHVSLYWYRQALGQGPEFLTYFNYEAQQDKSGLPNDRFSAERPEGSISTLTIQRTEQRDSAMYRCASSLRTRLAGSGANVLTFGAGSRLTVL.

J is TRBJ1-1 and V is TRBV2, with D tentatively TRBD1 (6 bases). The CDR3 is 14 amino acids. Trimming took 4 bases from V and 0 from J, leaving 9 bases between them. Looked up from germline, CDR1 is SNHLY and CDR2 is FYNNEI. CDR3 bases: TGTGCCAGCAGTGGGACAGCTTTGAACACTGAAGCTTTCTTT. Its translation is CASSGTALNTEAFF.

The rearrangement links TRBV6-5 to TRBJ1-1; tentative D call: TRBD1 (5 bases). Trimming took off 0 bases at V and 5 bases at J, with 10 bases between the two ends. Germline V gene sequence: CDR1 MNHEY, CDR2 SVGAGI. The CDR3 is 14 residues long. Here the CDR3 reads CASSYSQVGTEAFF. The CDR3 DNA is TGTGCCAGCAGTTACTCACAGGTCGGTACTGAAGCTTTCTTT.

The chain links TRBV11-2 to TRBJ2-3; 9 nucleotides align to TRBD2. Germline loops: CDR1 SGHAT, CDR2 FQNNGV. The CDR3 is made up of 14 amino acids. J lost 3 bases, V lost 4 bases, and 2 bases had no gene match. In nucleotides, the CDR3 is TGTGCCAGCAGCTCGAGCGGGAGGACAGATACGCAGTATTTT. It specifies CASSSSGRTDTQYF. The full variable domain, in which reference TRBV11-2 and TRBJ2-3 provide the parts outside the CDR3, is EAGVAQSPRYKIIEKRQSVAFWCNPISGHATLYWYQQILGQGPKLLIQFQNNGVVDDSQLPKDRFSAERLKGVDSTLKIQPAKLEDSAVYLCASSSSGRTDTQYFGPGTRLTVL.

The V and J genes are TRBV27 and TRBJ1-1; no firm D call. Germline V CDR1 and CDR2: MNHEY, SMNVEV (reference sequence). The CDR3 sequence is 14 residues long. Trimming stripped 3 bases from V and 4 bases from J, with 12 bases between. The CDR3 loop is CASSFRRPSTEAFF. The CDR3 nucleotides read TGTGCCAGCAGTTTCAGGAGGCCCAGCACTGAAGCTTTCTTT.

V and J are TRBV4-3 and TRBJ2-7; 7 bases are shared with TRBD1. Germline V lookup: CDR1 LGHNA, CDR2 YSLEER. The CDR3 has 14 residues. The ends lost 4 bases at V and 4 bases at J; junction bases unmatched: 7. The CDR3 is CASSRHRGYYEQYF. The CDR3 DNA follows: TGCGCCAGCAGCCGACACAGGGGCTATTACGAGCAGTACTTC.

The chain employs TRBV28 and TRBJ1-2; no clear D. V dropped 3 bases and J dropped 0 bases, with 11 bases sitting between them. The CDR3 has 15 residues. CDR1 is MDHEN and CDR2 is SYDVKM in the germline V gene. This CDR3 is CASSFFQKTNYGYTF. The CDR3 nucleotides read TGTGCCAGCAGTTTCTTTCAGAAGACTAACTATGGCTACACCTTC.

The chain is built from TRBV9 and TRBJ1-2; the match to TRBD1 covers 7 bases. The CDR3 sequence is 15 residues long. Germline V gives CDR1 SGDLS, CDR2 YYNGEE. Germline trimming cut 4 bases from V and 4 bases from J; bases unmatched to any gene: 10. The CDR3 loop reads CASSPGDRVAYGYTF. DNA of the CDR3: TGTGCCAGCAGCCCGGGAGACAGGGTGGCCTATGGCTACACCTTC.

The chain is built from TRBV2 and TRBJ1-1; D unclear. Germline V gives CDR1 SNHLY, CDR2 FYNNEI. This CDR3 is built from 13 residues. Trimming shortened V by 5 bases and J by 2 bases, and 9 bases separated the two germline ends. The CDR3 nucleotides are TGTGCCAGCAGTCCAGGATATAACACTGAAGCTTTCTTT. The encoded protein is CASSPGYNTEAFF.

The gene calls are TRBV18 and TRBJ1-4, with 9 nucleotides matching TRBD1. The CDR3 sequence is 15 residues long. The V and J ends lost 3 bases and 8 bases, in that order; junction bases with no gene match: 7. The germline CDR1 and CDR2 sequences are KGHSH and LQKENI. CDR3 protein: CASSPGTGTREKLFF. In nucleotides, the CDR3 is TGTGCCAGCTCACCGGGGACAGGGACTAGAGAAAAACTGTTTTTT.

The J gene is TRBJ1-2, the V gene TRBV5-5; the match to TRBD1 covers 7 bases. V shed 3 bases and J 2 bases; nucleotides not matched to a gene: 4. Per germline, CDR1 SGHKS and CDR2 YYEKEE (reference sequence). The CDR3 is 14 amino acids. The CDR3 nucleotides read TGTGCCAGCAGCTCCCCGGGACAGAACTATGGCTACACCTTC. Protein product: CASSSPGQNYGYTF. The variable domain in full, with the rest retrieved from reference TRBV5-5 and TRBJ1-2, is DAGVTQSPTHLIKTRGQQVTLRCSPISGHKSVSWYQQVLGQGPQFIFQYYEKEERGRGNFPDRFSARQFPNYSSELNVNALLLGDSALYLCASSSPGQNYGYTFGSGTRLTVV.

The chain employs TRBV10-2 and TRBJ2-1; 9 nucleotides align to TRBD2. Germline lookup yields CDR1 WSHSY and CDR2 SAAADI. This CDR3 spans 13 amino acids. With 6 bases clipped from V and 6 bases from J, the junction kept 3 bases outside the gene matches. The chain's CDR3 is CASRIAGANEQFF. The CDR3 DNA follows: TGCGCCAGCAGAATAGCGGGAGCCAATGAGCAGTTCTTC.

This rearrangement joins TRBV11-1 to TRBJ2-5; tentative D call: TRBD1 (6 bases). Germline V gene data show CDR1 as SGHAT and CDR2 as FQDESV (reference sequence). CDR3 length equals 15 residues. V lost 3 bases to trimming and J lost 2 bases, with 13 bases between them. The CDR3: CASSFETGEQETQYF. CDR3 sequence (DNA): TGTGCCAGCAGCTTCGAGACAGGCGAACAAGAGACCCAGTACTTC.

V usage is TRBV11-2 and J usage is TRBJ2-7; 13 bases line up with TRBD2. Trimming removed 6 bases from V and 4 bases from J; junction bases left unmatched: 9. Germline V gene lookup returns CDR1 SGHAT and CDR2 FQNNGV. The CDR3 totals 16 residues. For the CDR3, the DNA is TGTGCCAGCAGGCGAACGGGACTAGCGGGATCTTACGAGCAGTACTTC. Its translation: CASRRTGLAGSYEQYF.

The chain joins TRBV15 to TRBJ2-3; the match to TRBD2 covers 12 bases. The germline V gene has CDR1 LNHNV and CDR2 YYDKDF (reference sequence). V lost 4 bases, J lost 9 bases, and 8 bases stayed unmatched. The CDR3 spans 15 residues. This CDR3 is CATSTSGTSGLTQYF. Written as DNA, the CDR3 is TGTGCCACCAGCACTTCCGGGACTAGCGGGTTGACGCAGTATTTT.

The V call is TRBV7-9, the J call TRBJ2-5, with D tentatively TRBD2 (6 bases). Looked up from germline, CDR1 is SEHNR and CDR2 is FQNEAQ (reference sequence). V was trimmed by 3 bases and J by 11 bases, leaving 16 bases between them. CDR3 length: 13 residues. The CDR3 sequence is CASSFGGGWEQYF. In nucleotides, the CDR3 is TGTGCCAGCAGCTTCGGTGGGGGGTGGGAGCAGTACTTC. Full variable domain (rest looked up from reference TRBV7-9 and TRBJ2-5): DTGVSQNPRHKITKRGQNVTFRCDPISEHNRLYWYRQTLGQGPEFLTYFQNEAQLEKSRLLSDRFSAERPKGSFSTLEIQRTEQGDSAMYLCASSFGGGWEQYFGPGTRLLVL.

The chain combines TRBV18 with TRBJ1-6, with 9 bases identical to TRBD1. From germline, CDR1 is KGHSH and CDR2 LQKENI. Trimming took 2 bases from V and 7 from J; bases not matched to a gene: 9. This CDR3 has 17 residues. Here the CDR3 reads CASSPTKYGQGNSPLHF. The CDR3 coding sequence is TGTGCCAGCTCACCAACGAAATATGGACAGGGGAATTCACCCCTCCACTTT.

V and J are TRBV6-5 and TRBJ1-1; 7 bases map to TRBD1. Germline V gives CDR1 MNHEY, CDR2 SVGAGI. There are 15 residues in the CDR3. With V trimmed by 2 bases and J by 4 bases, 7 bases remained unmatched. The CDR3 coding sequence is TGTGCCAGCAGTTACATCTTGGCAGGGGGCACTGAAGCTTTCTTT. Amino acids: CASSYILAGGTEAFF.

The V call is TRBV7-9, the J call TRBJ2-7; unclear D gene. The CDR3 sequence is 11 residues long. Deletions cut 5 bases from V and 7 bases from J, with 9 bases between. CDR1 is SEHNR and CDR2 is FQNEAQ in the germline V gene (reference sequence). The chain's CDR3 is CASSLSSEQYF. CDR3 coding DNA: TGTGCCAGCAGCCTTAGCTCTGAGCAGTACTTC.

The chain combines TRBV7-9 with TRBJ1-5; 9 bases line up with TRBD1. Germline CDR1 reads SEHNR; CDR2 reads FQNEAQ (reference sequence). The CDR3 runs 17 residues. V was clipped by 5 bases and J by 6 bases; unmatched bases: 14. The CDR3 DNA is TGTGCCAGCAGCCCAAGGACAGGGGAAGTGTCGGGTCAGCCCCAGCATTTT. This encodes CASSPRTGEVSGQPQHF.

CDR3 in amino acids: CSVPDRGNGREQFF. The CDR3 bases are TGCAGCGTTCCCGACAGGGGCAATGGACGTGAGCAGTTCTTC. The gene calls are TRBV29-1 and TRBJ2-1; 8 nucleotides align to TRBD1. Germline assignment: CDR1 SQVTM and CDR2 ANQGSEA. The CDR3 runs 14 residues. The V segment lost 5 bases and the J segment 9 bases; nucleotides outside the gene matches: 12.

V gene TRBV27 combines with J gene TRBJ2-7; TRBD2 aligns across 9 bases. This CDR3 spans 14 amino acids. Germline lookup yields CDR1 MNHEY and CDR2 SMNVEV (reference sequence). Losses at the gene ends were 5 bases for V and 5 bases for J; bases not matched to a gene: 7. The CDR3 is CASSGSGSFNEQYF. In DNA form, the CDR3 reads TGTGCCAGCAGTGGTAGCGGGAGCTTCAACGAGCAGTACTTC.

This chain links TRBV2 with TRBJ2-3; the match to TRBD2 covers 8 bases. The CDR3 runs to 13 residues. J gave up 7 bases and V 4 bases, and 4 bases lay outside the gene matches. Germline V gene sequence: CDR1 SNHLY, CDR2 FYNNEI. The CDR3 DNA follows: TGTGCCAGCAGTGGTAGCGGGGCAAATACGCAGTATTTT. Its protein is CASSGSGANTQYF. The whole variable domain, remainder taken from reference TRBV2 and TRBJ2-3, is EPEVTQTPSHQVTQMGQEVILRCVPISNHLYFYWYRQILGQKVEFLVSFYNNEISEKSEIFDDQFSVERPDGSNFTLKIRSTKLEDSAMYFCASSGSGANTQYFGPGTRLTVL.

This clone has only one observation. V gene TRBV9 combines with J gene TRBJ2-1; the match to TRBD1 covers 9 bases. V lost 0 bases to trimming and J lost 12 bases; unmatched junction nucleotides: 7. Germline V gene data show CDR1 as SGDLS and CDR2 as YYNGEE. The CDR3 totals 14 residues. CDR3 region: CASSVGTGEVWQFF. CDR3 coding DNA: TGTGCCAGCAGCGTAGGGACAGGGGAGGTGTGGCAGTTCTTC.

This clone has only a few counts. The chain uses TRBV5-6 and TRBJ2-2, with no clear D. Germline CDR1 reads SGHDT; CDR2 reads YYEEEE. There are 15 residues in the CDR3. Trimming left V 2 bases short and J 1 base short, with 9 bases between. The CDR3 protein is CASSFRVVNTGELFF. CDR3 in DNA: TGTGCCAGCAGCTTTCGGGTGGTGAACACCGGGGAGCTGTTTTTT. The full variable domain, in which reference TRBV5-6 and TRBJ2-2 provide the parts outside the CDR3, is DAGVTQSPTHLIKTRGQQVTLRCSPKSGHDTVSWYQQALGQGPQFIFQYYEEEERQRGNFPDRFSGHQFPNYSSELNVNALLLGDSALYLCASSFRVVNTGELFFGEGSRLTVL.

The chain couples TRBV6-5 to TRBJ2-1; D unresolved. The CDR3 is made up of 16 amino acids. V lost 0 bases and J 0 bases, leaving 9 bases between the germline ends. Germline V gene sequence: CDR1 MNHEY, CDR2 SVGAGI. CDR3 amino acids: CASSYSTYDSYNEQFF. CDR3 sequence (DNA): TGTGCCAGCAGTTACTCGACATACGACTCCTACAATGAGCAGTTCTTC.

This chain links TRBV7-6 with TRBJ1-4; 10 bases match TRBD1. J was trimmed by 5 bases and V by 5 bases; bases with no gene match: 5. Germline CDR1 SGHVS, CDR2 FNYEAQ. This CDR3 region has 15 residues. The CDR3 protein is CASSPDRGPNEKLFF. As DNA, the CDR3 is TGTGCCAGCAGCCCAGACAGGGGGCCAAATGAAAAACTGTTTTTT.

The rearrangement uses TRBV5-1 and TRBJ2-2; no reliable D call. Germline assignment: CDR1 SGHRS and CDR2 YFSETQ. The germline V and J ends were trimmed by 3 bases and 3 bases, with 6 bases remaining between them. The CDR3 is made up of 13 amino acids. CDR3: CASSYQYTGELFF. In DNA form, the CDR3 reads TGCGCCAGCAGCTATCAGTACACCGGGGAGCTGTTTTTT.